The clone carrying this T cell receptor (beta chain) showed up just a few times. Its antigen remains unknown. This entry is derived from a study of glioma-infiltrating T cells. Study-level findings and limits: Tissue-blood divergence was below expectation in non-neoplastic patients, above in gliomas. Very few CDR3 sequences were shared between tissue and blood.

Amplification of TCR alpha and beta CDR3 regions from RNA used iRepertoire nested multiplex PCR. Tissue mRNA or PBMC total RNA, about 90-400 ng, went into one-step reverse transcription and amplification. TCRdb re-analysed the multiplex PCR reads in MiXCR, keeping a single row per CDR3 protein. The repertoire includes about 130,000 distinct CDR3 sequences, about 22% of them detected once, and 27% sits in the top ten. The CDR3 runs to 13 residues. CDR1 and CDR2 (germline): SGHTA, FQGNSA. The germline V and J ends were trimmed by 3 bases and 4 bases, with 7 bases remaining between them. Sequencing input: glioma tissue, nonneoplastic brain tissue, or PBMCs (not recorded which). The sequence was collected from a human donor with low-grade glioma or glioblastoma, undergoing nonglioma brain surgery, or in good health (not recorded which). This chain connects TRBV7-2 to TRBJ1-3; D unclear. The CDR3 coding sequence is TGTGCCAGCAGCTTGGTAATAGGAAACACCATATATTTT. It is translated as CASSLVIGNTIYF.